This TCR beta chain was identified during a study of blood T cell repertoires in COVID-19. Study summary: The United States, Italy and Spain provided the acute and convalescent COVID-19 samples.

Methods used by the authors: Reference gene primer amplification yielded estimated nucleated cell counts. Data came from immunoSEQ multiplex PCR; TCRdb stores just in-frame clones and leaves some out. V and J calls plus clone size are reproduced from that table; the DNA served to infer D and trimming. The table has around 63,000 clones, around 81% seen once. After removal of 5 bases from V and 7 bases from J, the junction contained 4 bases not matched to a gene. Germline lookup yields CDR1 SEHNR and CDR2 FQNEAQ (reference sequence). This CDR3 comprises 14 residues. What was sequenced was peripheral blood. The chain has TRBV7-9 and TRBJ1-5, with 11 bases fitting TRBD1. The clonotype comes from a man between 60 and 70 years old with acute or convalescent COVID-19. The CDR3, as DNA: TGTGCCAGCAGCGGACAGGGGGCTCAGCAGCCCCAGCATTTT. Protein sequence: CASSGQGAQQPQHF.